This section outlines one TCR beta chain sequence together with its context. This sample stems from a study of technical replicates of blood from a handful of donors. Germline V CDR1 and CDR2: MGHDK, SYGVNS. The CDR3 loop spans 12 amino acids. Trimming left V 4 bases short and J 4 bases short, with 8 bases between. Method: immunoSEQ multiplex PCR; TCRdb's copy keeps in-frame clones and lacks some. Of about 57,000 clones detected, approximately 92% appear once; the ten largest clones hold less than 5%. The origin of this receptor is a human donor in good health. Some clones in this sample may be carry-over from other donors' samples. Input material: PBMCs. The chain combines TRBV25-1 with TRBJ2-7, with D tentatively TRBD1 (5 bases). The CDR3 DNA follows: TGTGCCAGCAGTGCAACAGGTTACGAGCAGTACTTC. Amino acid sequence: CASSATGYEQYF.